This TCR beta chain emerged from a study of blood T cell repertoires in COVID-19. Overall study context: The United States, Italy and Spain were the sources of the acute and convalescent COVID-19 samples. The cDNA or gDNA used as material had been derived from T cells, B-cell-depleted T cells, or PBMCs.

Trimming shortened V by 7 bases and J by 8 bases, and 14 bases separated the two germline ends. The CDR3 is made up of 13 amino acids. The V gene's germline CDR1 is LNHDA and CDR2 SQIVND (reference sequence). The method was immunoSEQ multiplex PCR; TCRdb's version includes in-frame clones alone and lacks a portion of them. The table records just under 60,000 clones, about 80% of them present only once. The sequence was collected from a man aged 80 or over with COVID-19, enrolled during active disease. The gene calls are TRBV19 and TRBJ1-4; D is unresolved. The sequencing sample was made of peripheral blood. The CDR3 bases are TGTGCCAGTACCCCCCGGTCGGGGGAAAAACTGTTTTTT. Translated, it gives CASTPRSGEKLFF.